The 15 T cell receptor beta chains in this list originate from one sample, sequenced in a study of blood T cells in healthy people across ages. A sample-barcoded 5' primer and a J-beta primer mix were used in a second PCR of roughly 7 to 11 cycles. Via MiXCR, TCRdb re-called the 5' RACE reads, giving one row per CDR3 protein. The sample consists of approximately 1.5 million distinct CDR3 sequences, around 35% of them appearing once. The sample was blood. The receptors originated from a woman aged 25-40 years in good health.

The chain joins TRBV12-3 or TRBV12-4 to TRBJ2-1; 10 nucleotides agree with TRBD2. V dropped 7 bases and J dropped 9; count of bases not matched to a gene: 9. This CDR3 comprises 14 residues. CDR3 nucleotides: TGTGCCAGCACCTTAGCGGGGGGTATAGGTGAGCAGTTCTTC. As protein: CASTLAGGIGEQFF.

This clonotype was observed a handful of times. CDR3 sequence reads: CASSFGTKKFEQFF. The CDR3 nucleotides read TGTGCCAGCAGCTTCGGGACTAAGAAGTTCGAGCAGTTCTTC. The V gene is TRBV7-8, the J gene TRBJ2-1, with TRBD2 matching 7 bases. This CDR3 has 14 residues. J was trimmed by 10 bases and V by 3 bases; bases with no gene match: 9. The germline V gene has CDR1 SGHVS and CDR2 FQNEAQ.

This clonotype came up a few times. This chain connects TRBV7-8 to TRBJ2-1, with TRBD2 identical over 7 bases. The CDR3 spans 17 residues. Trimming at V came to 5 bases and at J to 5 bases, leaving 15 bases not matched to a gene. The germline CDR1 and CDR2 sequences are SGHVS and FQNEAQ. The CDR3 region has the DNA TGTGCCAGCAGCCTGGGGGGGAGCGGGATGGCACACAATGAGCAGTTCTTC. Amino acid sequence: CASSLGGSGMAHNEQFF.

The chain's CDR3 is CASSARETVNTEAFF. The CDR3 DNA is TGCGCCAGCAGCGCGAGAGAGACGGTGAACACTGAAGCTTTCTTT. The chain is built from TRBV5-1 and TRBJ1-1, with D uncertain. The CDR3 extends over 15 amino acids. The ends were cut back, 4 bases at V and 0 bases at J, with 13 bases in the middle. Germline CDR1 reads SGHRS; CDR2 reads YFSETQ.

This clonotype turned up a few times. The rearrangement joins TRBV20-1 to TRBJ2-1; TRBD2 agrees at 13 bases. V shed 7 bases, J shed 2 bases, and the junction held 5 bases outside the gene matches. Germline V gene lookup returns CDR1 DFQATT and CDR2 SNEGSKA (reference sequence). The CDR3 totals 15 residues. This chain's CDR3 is CSVTGLAGPYNEQFF. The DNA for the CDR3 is TGCAGTGTTACGGGACTAGCGGGGCCCTACAATGAGCAGTTCTTC.

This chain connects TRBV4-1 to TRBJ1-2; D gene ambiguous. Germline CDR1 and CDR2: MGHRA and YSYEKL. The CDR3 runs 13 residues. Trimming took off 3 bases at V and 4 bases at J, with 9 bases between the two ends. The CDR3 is CASSQTPGYGYTF. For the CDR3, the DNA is TGCGCCAGCAGCCAGACCCCCGGCTATGGCTACACCTTC.

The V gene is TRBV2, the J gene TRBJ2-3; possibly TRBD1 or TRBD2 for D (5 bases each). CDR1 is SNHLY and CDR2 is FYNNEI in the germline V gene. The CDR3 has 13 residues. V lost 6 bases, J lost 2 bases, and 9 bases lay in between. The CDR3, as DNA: TGTGCCAGCAGGGGGGAGCTCACAGATACGCAGTATTTT. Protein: CASRGELTDTQYF.

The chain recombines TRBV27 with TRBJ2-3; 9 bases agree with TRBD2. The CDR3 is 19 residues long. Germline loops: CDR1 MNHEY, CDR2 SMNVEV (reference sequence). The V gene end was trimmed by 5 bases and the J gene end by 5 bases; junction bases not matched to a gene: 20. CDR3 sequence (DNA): TGTGCCAGCAGTCCTATACCCTTCACTAGCGGGCCCTGGAAAGATACGCAGTATTTT. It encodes CASSPIPFTSGPWKDTQYF.

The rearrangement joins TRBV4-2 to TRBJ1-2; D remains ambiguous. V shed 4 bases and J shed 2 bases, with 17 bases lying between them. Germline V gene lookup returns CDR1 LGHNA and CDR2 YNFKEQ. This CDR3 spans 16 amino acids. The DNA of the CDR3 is TGTGCCAGCAGCCGAAGCAGAGACGGGAACAACTATGGCTACACCTTC. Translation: CASSRSRDGNNYGYTF.

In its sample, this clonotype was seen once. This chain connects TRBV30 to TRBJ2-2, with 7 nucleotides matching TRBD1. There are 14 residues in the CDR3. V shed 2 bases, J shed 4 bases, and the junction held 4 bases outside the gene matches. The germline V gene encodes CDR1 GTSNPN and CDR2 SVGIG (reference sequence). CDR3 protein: CAWSRDRVTGELFF. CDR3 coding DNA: TGTGCCTGGAGTAGGGACAGAGTCACCGGGGAGCTGTTTTTT.

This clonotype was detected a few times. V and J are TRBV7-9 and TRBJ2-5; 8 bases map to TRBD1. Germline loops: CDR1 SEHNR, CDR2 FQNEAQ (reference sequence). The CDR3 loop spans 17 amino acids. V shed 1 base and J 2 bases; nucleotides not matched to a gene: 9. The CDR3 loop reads CASSLETGANLQETQYF. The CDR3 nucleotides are TGTGCCAGCAGCTTAGAGACAGGGGCGAACCTGCAAGAGACCCAGTACTTC.

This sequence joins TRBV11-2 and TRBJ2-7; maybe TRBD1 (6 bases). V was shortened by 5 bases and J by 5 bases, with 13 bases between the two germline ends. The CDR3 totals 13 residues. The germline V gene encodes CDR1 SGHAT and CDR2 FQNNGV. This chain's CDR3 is CASSARDTHEQYF. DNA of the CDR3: TGTGCCAGCAGCGCCCGGGACACCCACGAGCAGTACTTC.

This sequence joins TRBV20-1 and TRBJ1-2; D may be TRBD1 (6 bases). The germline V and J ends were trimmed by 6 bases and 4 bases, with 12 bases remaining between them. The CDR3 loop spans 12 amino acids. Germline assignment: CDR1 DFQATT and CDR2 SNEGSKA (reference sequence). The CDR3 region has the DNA TGCAGTGCCAGGGGCGTCAGCTATGGCTACACCTTC. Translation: CSARGVSYGYTF.

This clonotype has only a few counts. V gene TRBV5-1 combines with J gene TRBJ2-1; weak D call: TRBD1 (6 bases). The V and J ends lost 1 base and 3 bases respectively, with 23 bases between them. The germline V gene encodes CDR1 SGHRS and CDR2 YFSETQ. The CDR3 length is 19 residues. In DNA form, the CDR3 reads TGCGCCAGCAGCTTGTTCTCTGCCCATCTAAGGGACAACTACAATGAGCAGTTCTTC. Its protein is CASSLFSAHLRDNYNEQFF.

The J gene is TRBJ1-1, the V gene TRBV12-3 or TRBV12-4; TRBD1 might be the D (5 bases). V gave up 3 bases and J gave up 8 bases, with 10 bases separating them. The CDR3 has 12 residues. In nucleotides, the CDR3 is TGTGCCAGCAGTTTTGGTTACAGGGAAGCTTTCTTT. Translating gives CASSFGYREAFF.